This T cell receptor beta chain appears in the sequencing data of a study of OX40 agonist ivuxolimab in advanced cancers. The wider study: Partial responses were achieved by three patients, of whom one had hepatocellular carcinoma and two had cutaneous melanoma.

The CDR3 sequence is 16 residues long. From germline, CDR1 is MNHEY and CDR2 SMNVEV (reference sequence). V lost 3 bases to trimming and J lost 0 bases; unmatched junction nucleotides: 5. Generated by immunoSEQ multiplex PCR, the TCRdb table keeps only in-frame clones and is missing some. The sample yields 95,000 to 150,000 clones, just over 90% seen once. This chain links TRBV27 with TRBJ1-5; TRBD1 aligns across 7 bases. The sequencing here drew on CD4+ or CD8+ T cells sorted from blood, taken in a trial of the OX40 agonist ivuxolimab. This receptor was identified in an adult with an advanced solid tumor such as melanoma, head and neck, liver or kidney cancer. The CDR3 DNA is TGTGCCAGCAGTTTGAGCAGGGGGGTTAGCAATCAGCCCCAGCATTTT. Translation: CASSLSRGVSNQPQHF.